The 21 T cell receptor beta chains below were found in one sample sequenced in a study of cytomegalovirus exposure and HLA in healthy donors. PCR involved 60 Vbeta and 13 Jbeta primers. TCRdb's table, derived via immunoSEQ multiplex PCR, lists solely in-frame clones and lacks some. The table shows over 100,000 clones, with about 61% occurring only once. Material for sequencing was PBMCs. These receptors all come from a woman under 40 in good health and CMV-seronegative.

The chain joins TRBV6-5 to TRBJ2-7, with 10 bases lining up with TRBD1. CDR3 size: 14 residues. Trimming took 4 bases from V and 3 from J; bases not matched to a gene: 3. CDR1 is MNHEY, CDR2 SVGAGI, per germline. CDR3 residues: CASSFRTGGYEQYF. As DNA, the CDR3 is TGTGCCAGCAGTTTTCGGACAGGGGGCTACGAGCAGTACTTC.

The genes are TRBV7-9 and TRBJ1-3; TRBD1 matches 8 bases. The ends lost 5 bases at V and 4 bases at J; junction bases unmatched: 7. This CDR3 has 15 amino acids. CDR1 is SEHNR, CDR2 FQNEAQ, per germline (reference sequence). DNA for the CDR3: TGTGCCAGCAGCCTTGGACAGGGTGACGGAAACACCATATATTTT. Its translation: CASSLGQGDGNTIYF.

This sequence joins TRBV4-1 and TRBJ1-5; 7 bases match TRBD1. The CDR3 is 15 amino acids. Germline CDR1 and CDR2: MGHRA and YSYEKL. V trimming: 1 base; J trimming: 6 bases; junction bases outside the gene matches: 6. This CDR3 reads CASSQGQGLAQPQHF. In DNA, the CDR3 is TGCGCCAGCAGCCAAGGACAGGGTCTCGCTCAGCCCCAGCATTTT.

This clone was picked up one time. The V gene is TRBV29-1, the J gene TRBJ1-1; 7 positions agree with TRBD1. This CDR3 is 15 amino acids long. Germline trimming cut 7 bases from V and 1 base from J; bases unmatched to any gene: 12. Germline V gives CDR1 SQVTM, CDR2 ANQGSEA. The CDR3 nucleotides are TGCAGCGCAATCCCTAGGGGGCGGCGGAACACTGAAGCTTTCTTT. This gives the protein CSAIPRGRRNTEAFF. Full variable domain (missing parts from reference TRBV29-1 and TRBJ1-1): SAVISQKPSRDICQRGTSLTIQCQVDSQVTMMFWYRQQPGQSLTLIATANQGSEATYESGFVIDKFPISRPNLTFSTLTVSNMSPEDSSIYLCSAIPRGRRNTEAFFGQGTRLTVV.

This rearrangement joins TRBV28 to TRBJ2-1; 7 nucleotides agree with TRBD1. This CDR3 spans 15 amino acids. Unmatched junction bases numbered 4, after V lost 5 bases and J lost 0 bases. Germline CDR1 reads MDHEN; CDR2 reads SYDVKM. The CDR3 sequence is CASSDRDSSYNEQFF. The CDR3 region has the DNA TGTGCCAGCAGTGACCGGGACAGCTCCTACAATGAGCAGTTCTTC. Together with reference TRBV28 and TRBJ2-1, the CDR3 gives the full variable domain: DVKVTQSSRYLVKRTGEKVFLECVQDMDHENMFWYRQDPGLGLRLIYFSYDVKMKEKGDIPEGYSVSREKKERFSLILESASTNQTSMYLCASSDRDSSYNEQFFGPGTRLTVL.

CDR3 sequence (DNA): TGTGCCAGCACAAGAATAGCGGGAGTCACCGGGGAGCTGTTTTTT. Translated, it gives CASTRIAGVTGELFF. The chain joins TRBV5-8 to TRBJ2-2; 9 bases are a match to TRBD2. The CDR3 runs to 15 residues. V gave up 6 bases and J gave up 4 bases; unmatched junction bases: 7. CDR1 is SGHTS, CDR2 YDEGEE, per germline.

The chain recombines TRBV12-5 with TRBJ1-1, with 7 bases lining up with TRBD1. Germline CDR1 is LGHNT and CDR2 is FRNRAP. The CDR3 totals 13 residues. Germline trimming cut 6 bases from V and 3 bases from J; bases unmatched to any gene: 4. As DNA, the CDR3 is TGTGCTAGTGGCCCCACAGGGGACACTGAAGCTTTCTTT. This sequence encodes CASGPTGDTEAFF.

This chain uses TRBV30 with TRBJ2-1; TRBD2 matches 9 bases. V dropped 5 bases and J dropped 6; count of bases not matched to a gene: 8. From germline, CDR1 is GTSNPN and CDR2 SVGIG (reference sequence). The CDR3 consists of 14 residues. The CDR3 DNA follows: TGTGCCTGGGGCCGCGGGGGGGGAATCAATGAGCAGTTCTTC. Amino acid sequence: CAWGRGGGINEQFF.

The chain is built from TRBV19 and TRBJ2-7; 12 positions match TRBD2. The length of the CDR3 is 13 residues. Losses at the gene ends were 10 bases for V and 4 bases for J; bases not matched to a gene: 5. Germline-derived CDR1 and CDR2 are LNHDA and SQIVND (reference sequence). Written as DNA, the CDR3 is TGTGCCACACGGACTAGCGGGAATTACGAGCAGTACTTC. It codes for CATRTSGNYEQYF.

The CDR3: CARGVAGRSEQYF. As DNA, the CDR3 is TGTGCCAGAGGGGTAGCGGGAAGGAGCGAGCAGTACTTC. The chain joins TRBV19 to TRBJ2-7; TRBD2 matches at 8 bases. Germline V lookup: CDR1 LNHDA, CDR2 SQIVND (reference sequence). The length of the CDR3 is 13 residues. Trimming at V came to 9 bases and at J to 6 bases, leaving 10 bases not matched to a gene.

This clone showed up just a few times. The chain combines TRBV6-5 with TRBJ1-2; 7 bases match TRBD1. Germline lookup yields CDR1 MNHEY and CDR2 SVGAGI. J lost 8 bases, V lost 2 bases, and 8 bases had no gene match. The CDR3 contains 14 residues. CDR3 nucleotide sequence: TGTGCCAGCAGTTACCCGGGGGACAGCAACGGCTACACCTTC. This encodes CASSYPGDSNGYTF.

The V gene is TRBV11-2, the J gene TRBJ2-7; the match to TRBD1 covers 7 bases. Germline loops: CDR1 SGHAT, CDR2 FQNNGV. The CDR3 extends over 14 amino acids. J lost 0 bases, V lost 5 bases, and 4 bases had no gene match. The CDR3: CASSAGQASYEQYF. The CDR3 DNA sequence: TGTGCCAGCAGCGCCGGACAGGCCTCCTACGAGCAGTACTTC.

The genes are TRBV27 and TRBJ1-1; 9 bases match TRBD1. CDR3 length: 15 amino acids. Germline V gene data show CDR1 as MNHEY and CDR2 as SMNVEV (reference sequence). The junction had 8 bases not matched to a gene; V was cut back by 9 bases and J by 0 bases. CDR3 loop: CASRDRDTLNTEAFF. DNA of the CDR3: TGTGCCAGTCGGGACAGGGATACGCTGAACACTGAAGCTTTCTTT.

The J gene is TRBJ1-5, the V gene TRBV6-1; D call uncertain. The CDR3 is 14 residues long. V was cut by 7 bases and J by 2 bases, with 12 bases left in between. Germline V gene sequence: CDR1 MNHNS, CDR2 SASEGT. DNA of the CDR3: TGTGCCAGCATGGGAGGATCGGGCAATCAGCCCCAGCATTTT. Translating it yields CASMGGSGNQPQHF.

This chain uses TRBV27 with TRBJ2-7; unclear D gene. The CDR3 consists of 13 residues. Germline V gives CDR1 MNHEY, CDR2 SMNVEV (reference sequence). V lost 5 bases, J lost 3 bases, and 11 bases lay in between. The CDR3 DNA sequence: TGTGCCAGCAGTACAGCTGCCAGCTACGAGCAGTACTTC. As protein: CASSTAASYEQYF.

This clone was observed a handful of times. The gene calls are TRBV6-1 and TRBJ1-2, with D possibly TRBD1 on 6 matching bases. Trimming removed 6 bases at V and 6 bases at J, with 14 bases between. The germline V gene encodes CDR1 MNHNS and CDR2 SASEGT. The CDR3 totals 13 residues. This CDR3 reads CASSTSGTHGYTF. The CDR3 DNA follows: TGTGCCAGCAGCACCTCAGGGACACATGGCTACACCTTC.

The chain recombines TRBV7-8 with TRBJ1-2, with a tentative D call TRBD1 (5 bases). The CDR3 is made up of 16 amino acids. Germline V lookup: CDR1 SGHVS, CDR2 FQNEAQ. The V end was cut by 3 bases, the J end by 0 bases, with 14 bases between. The DNA for the CDR3 is TGTGCCAGCAGCTTTTTTCAGGGATCTGCTAACTATGGCTACACCTTC. Protein: CASSFFQGSANYGYTF. The full variable domain, with the rest looked up from reference TRBV7-8 and TRBJ1-2, is GAGVSQSPRYKVAKRGQDVALRCDPISGHVSLFWYQQALGQGPEFLTYFQNEAQLDKSGLPSDRFFAERPEGSVSTLKIQRTQQEDSAVYLCASSFFQGSANYGYTFGSGTRLTVV.

This chain uses TRBV18 with TRBJ2-1; 13 bases are shared with TRBD2. V lost 1 base, J lost 6 bases, and 0 bases stayed unmatched. CDR1 KGHSH and CDR2 LQKENI come from the germline V gene. The CDR3 loop spans 15 amino acids. The CDR3 spells CASSPRLAGGNEQFF. DNA for the CDR3: TGTGCCAGCTCACCACGACTAGCGGGGGGCAATGAGCAGTTCTTC. Complete variable domain (other parts from reference TRBV18 and TRBJ2-1): NAGVMQNPRHLVRRRGQEARLRCSPMKGHSHVYWYRQLPEEGLKFMVYLQKENIIDESGMPKERFSAEFPKEGPSILRIQQVVRGDSAAYFCASSPRLAGGNEQFFGPGTRLTVL.

The chain employs TRBV6-5 and TRBJ2-5; a possible D gene is TRBD2 (6 bases). Per the germline V gene, CDR1 is MNHEY and CDR2 is SVGAGI. V was shortened by 6 bases and J by 9 bases, with 17 bases between the two germline ends. The CDR3 contains 13 residues. This CDR3 reads CASRDGGLGAQYF. DNA of the CDR3: TGTGCCAGCAGGGATGGAGGGCTAGGGGCCCAGTACTTC.

A few counts support this clone. CDR3 sequence reads: CASSETGSDSPLHF. DNA of the CDR3: TGTGCCAGCTCCGAGACAGGTTCTGATTCACCCCTCCACTTT. J is TRBJ1-6 and V is TRBV18, with TRBD1 as a possible D gene (6 bases). The germline V and J ends were trimmed by 6 bases and 8 bases, with 14 bases remaining between them. CDR1 and CDR2 from the germline V gene are KGHSH and LQKENI. The length of the CDR3 is 14 residues.

The chain links TRBV10-2 to TRBJ2-2; D perhaps matches TRBD2 (6 bases). There are 15 residues in the CDR3. The ends were cut back, 4 bases at V and 2 bases at J, with 11 bases in the middle. Germline CDR1 reads WSHSY; CDR2 reads SAAADI. The CDR3 here is CASSVGAGNTGELFF. The CDR3 DNA reads TGCGCCAGCAGTGTCGGGGCGGGAAACACCGGGGAGCTGTTTTTT.